This paragraph covers one T cell receptor beta chain sequence. Its specificity is not known. CDR1 is SGHAT and CDR2 is FQNNGV in the germline V gene. This CDR3 is 13 amino acids long. Trimming pared 7 bases from V and 7 bases from J, leaving 17 bases between. The sample originates from a study of CD8 T cells in ankylosing spondylitis. Study observations and caveats: As reported, disease-linked clones showed significant enrichment in matched ankylosing spondylitis synovial fluid. A TCR beta motif of under ten highly homologous variants seemed to mark ankylosing spondylitis blood. Disease-associated clonotypes exhibited CD8+ identity and were relatively infrequent in peripheral blood. Earlier literature documents some of the motif variants in reactive arthritis synovial fluid and blood.

Quantitative 5'-RACE was performed with molecular barcodes, and it yielded the TCR beta libraries. TCRdb ran MiXCR on the 5' RACE reads and lists one entry per CDR3 protein. The sample consists of 500,000 or so distinct CDR3 sequences, roughly 5.3% of them appearing once. Sequenced: blood, either unsorted or a sorted T cell fraction (not recorded which). The TCR originated in a male donor with ankylosing spondylitis. This chain uses TRBV11-2 with TRBJ2-7; weak D call: TRBD2 (5 bases). This chain's CDR3 is CASNSRGAVEQYF. CDR3 nucleotides: TGTGCCAGCAATTCCCGGGGTGCGGTGGAGCAGTACTTC.